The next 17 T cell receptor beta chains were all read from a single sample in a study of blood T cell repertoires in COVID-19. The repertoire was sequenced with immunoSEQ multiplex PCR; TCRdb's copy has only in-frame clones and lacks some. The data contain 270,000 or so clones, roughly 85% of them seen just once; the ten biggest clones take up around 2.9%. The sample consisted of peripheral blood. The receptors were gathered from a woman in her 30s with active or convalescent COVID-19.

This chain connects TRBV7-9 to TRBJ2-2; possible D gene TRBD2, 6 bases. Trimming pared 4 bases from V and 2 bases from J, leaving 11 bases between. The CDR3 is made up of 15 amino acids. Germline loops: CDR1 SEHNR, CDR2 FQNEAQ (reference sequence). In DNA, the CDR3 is TGTGCCAGCAGCTGGTTTAGCGGAAACACCGGGGAGCTGTTTTTT. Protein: CASSWFSGNTGELFF.

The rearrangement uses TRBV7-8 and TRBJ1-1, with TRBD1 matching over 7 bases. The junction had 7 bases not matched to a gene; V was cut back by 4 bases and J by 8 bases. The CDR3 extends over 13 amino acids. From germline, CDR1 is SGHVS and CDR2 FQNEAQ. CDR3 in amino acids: CASSWNRDREAFF. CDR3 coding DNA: TGTGCCAGCAGCTGGAACCGGGACAGAGAAGCTTTCTTT. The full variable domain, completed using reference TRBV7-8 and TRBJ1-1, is GAGVSQSPRYKVAKRGQDVALRCDPISGHVSLFWYQQALGQGPEFLTYFQNEAQLDKSGLPSDRFFAERPEGSVSTLKIQRTQQEDSAVYLCASSWNRDREAFFGQGTRLTVV.

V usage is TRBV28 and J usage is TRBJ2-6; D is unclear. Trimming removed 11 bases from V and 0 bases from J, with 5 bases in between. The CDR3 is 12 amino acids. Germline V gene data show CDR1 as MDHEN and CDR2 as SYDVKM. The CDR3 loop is CAASSGANVLTF. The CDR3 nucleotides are TGTGCCGCGAGCTCTGGGGCCAACGTCCTGACTTTC. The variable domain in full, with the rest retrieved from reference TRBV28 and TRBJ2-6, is DVKVTQSSRYLVKRTGEKVFLECVQDMDHENMFWYRQDPGLGLRLIYFSYDVKMKEKGDIPEGYSVSREKKERFSLILESASTNQTSMYLCAASSGANVLTFGAGSRLTVL.

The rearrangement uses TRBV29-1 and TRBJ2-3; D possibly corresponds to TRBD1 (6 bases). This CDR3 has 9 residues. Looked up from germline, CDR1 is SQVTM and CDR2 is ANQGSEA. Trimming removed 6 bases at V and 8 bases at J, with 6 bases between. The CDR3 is CSVRGTQYF. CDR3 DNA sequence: TGCAGCGTCAGGGGTACGCAGTATTTT.

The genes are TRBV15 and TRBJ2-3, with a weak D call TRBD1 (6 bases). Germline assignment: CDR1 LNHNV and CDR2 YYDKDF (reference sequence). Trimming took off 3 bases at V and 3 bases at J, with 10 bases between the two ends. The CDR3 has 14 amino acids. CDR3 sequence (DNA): TGTGCCACCAGCAGGGACCAGGGGACAGATACGCAGTATTTT. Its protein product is CATSRDQGTDTQYF.

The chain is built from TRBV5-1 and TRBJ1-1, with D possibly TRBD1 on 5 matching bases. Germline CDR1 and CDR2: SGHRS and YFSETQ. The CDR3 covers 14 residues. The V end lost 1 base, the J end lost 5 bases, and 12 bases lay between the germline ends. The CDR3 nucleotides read TGCGCCAGCAGCTTGCGGGGGGAGGCGACTGAAGCTTTCTTT. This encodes CASSLRGEATEAFF. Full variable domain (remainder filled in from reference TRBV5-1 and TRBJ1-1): KAGVTQTPRYLIKTRGQQVTLSCSPISGHRSVSWYQQTPGQGLQFLFEYFSETQRNKGNFPGRFSGRQFSNSRSEMNVSTLELGDSALYLCASSLRGEATEAFFGQGTRLTVV.

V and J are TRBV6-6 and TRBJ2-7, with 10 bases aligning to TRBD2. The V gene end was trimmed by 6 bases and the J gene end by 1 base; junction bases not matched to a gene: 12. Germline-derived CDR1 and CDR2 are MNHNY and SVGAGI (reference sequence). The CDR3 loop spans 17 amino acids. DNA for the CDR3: TGTGCCAGCAGCCGACCCGGGATAGCGGGGGGTTCCTACGAGCAGTACTTC. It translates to CASSRPGIAGGSYEQYF.

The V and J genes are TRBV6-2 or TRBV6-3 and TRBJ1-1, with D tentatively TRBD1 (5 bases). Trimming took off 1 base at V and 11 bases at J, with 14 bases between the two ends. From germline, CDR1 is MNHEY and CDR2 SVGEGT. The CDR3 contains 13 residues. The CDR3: CASSYLTGQNAFF. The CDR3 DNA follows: TGTGCCAGCAGTTACTTAACAGGTCAGAACGCTTTCTTT.

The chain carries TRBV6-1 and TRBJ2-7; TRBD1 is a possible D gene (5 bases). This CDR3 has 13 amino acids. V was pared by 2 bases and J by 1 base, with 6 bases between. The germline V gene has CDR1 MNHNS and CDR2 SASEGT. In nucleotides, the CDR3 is TGTGCCAGCAGTGAAAGGGGTTCCTACGAGCAGTACTTC. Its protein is CASSERGSYEQYF.

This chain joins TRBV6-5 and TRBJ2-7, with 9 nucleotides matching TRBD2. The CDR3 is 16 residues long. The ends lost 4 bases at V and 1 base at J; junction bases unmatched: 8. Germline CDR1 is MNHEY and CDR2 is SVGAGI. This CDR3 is CASSFRVGLASYEQYF. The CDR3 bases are TGTGCCAGCAGTTTTCGCGTAGGACTAGCGTCCTACGAGCAGTACTTC.

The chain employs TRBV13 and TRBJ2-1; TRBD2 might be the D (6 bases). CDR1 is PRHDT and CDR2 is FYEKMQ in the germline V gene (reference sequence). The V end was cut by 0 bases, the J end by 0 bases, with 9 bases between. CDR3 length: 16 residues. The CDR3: CASSLGLRGSYNEQFF. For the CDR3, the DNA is TGTGCCAGCAGCTTAGGACTGCGGGGCTCCTACAATGAGCAGTTCTTC.

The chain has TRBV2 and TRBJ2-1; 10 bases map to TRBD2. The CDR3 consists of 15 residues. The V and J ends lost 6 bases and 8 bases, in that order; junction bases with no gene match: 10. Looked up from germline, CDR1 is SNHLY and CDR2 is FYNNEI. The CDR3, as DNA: TGTGCCAGCAGGGTTAAGCGGGGGGGCTTGGATGAGCAGTTCTTC. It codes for CASRVKRGGLDEQFF. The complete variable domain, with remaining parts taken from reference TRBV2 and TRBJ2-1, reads EPEVTQTPSHQVTQMGQEVILRCVPISNHLYFYWYRQILGQKVEFLVSFYNNEISEKSEIFDDQFSVERPDGSNFTLKIRSTKLEDSAMYFCASRVKRGGLDEQFFGPGTRLTVL.

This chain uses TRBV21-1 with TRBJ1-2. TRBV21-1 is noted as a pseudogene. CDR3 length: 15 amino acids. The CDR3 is CASICSDRVSYGYTF. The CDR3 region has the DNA TGTGCCAGCATATGCTCAGATCGGGTCAGCTATGGCTACACCTTC.

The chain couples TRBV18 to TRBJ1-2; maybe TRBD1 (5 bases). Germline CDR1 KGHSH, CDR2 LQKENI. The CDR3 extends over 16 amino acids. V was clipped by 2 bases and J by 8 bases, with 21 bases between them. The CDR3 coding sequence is TGTGCCAGCTCACCATCCCCGGGACTCATCGGCGGCGGCTACACCTTC. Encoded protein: CASSPSPGLIGGGYTF.

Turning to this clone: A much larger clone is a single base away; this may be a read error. The CDR3 bases are TGCGCCAGCAGCCAAGGCGGGGACTCTGGGGCCAACATCCTGACTTTC. This translates into CASSQGGDSGANILTF. This chain uses TRBV4-3 with TRBJ2-6; weak D call: TRBD2 (6 bases). This CDR3 has 16 amino acids. CDR1 and CDR2 (germline): LGHNA, YSLEER.

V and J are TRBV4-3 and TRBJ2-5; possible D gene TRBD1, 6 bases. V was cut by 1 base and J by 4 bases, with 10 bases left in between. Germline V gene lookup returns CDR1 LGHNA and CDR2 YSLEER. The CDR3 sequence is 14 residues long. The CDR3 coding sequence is TGCGCCAGCAGCCAAGCCCCCAGGGGAGAGACCCAGTACTTC. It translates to CASSQAPRGETQYF.

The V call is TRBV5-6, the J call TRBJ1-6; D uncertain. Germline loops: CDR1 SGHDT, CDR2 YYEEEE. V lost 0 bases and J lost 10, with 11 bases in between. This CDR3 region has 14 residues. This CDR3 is CASSLGWRNSPLHF. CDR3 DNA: TGTGCCAGCAGCTTGGGTTGGAGGAACTCACCCCTCCACTTT.